Following are 15 T cell receptor beta chains from one sample sequenced in a study of graft-versus-host responses after intestinal transplantation listed by TCRdb under 2021. The sample's time point label is to be understood as: cells obtained before transplantation from donor or recipient. These receptors have no identified antigens. Receptor libraries were prepared by the immunoSEQ multiplex PCR assay. Not all clones reach the TCRdb copy of this immuneACCESS table, which keeps in-frame sequences only. Checked studies attribute under half of the gap to unresolved V genes and leave the rest unexplained. The sample table records nearly 95,000 clones; more than 85% of these occur just once. The top ten hold 1.5% to 2.5% of the sample. The source material was unstimulated CD8+ T cells sorted from spleen or lymph node cells, sampled before intestinal transplant. All receptors come from a human donor who received an intestinal transplant.

In this sample, this clone turned up a few times. V and J are TRBV6-5 and TRBJ1-1; D not resolved. The CDR3 is 15 amino acids. CDR1 is MNHEY and CDR2 is SVGAGI in the germline V gene. Trimming removed 0 bases at V and 1 base at J, with 9 bases between. CDR3 sequence: CASSYSWGGNTEAFF. In DNA, the CDR3 is TGTGCCAGCAGTTACTCTTGGGGAGGGAACACTGAAGCTTTCTTT.

The chain recombines TRBV23-1 with TRBJ1-1, with a tentative D call TRBD1 (6 bases). TRBV23-1 is noted as an ORF with a role that remains uncertain. Between the trimmed V and J ends, which lost 8 bases and 1 base, there was a span of 17 bases. The CDR3 length is 15 residues. In DNA, the CDR3 is TGCGCCAGCGCCTCTCGGGCAGGGGCGAACACTGAAGCTTTCTTT. Its protein is CASASRAGANTEAFF.

The rearrangement links TRBV5-6 to TRBJ2-7, with D possibly matching TRBD2 (6 bases). Trimming took 4 bases from V and 3 from J, leaving 8 bases between them. The CDR3 is 12 amino acids. Looked up from germline, CDR1 is SGHDT and CDR2 is YYEEEE. The CDR3 coding sequence is TGTGCCAGCAGCCCGGGAGACTACGAGCAGTACTTC. This sequence encodes CASSPGDYEQYF.

The chain links TRBV4-1 to TRBJ2-3; D is undetermined. Looked up from germline, CDR1 is MGHRA and CDR2 is YSYEKL. Trimming took off 0 bases at V and 0 bases at J, with 13 bases between the two ends. The length of the CDR3 is 17 residues. CDR3 coding DNA: TGCGCCAGCAGCCAAGATTTGGTGGTAACTAGCACAGATACGCAGTATTTT. The encoded protein is CASSQDLVVTSTDTQYF.

V usage is TRBV9 and J usage is TRBJ2-7; tentative D call: TRBD2 (7 bases). V was cut by 5 bases and J by 5 bases, with 23 bases left in between. Per germline, CDR1 SGDLS and CDR2 YYNGEE. The CDR3 has 16 residues. The CDR3 loop reads CASSPKGGDPAHEQYF. In DNA form, the CDR3 reads TGTGCCAGCAGTCCTAAGGGGGGGGATCCGGCCCACGAGCAGTACTTC.

This rearrangement joins TRBV4-3 to TRBJ2-3; 9 bases fit TRBD2. CDR3 length equals 15 residues. Germline V gives CDR1 LGHNA, CDR2 YSLEER. Trimming at V came to 1 base and at J to 4 bases, leaving 3 bases not matched to a gene. The CDR3 DNA is TGCGCCAGCAGCCAAGGAGCGGGGGGCCCAGATACGCAGTATTTT. Its translation: CASSQGAGGPDTQYF.

The V gene is TRBV19, the J gene TRBJ1-1; D may be TRBD1 (6 bases). V shed 6 bases and J shed 4 bases, with 12 bases lying between them. The CDR3 extends over 13 amino acids. Germline assignment: CDR1 LNHDA and CDR2 SQIVND (reference sequence). CDR3 bases: TGTGCCAGTAGCTTGGGGGCGGGCACTGAAGCTTTCTTT. Amino acid sequence: CASSLGAGTEAFF. The full variable domain, rest sourced from reference TRBV19 and TRBJ1-1, is DGGITQSPKYLFRKEGQNVTLSCEQNLNHDAMYWYRQDPGQGLRLIYYSQIVNDFQKGDIAEGYSVSREKKESFPLTVTSAQKNPTAFYLCASSLGAGTEAFFGQGTRLTVV.

The J gene is TRBJ1-5, the V gene TRBV28; 9 bases agree with TRBD1. The J segment lost 6 bases and the V segment lost 6 bases, leaving 6 bases of the junction unmatched. The CDR3 totals 14 residues. The germline gives CDR1 MDHEN, CDR2 SYDVKM. This CDR3 is CASSKQGAVQPQHF. CDR3 sequence (DNA): TGTGCCAGCAGCAAACAGGGGGCTGTTCAGCCCCAGCATTTT.

J is TRBJ1-4 and V is TRBV6-6; D ambiguous. CDR1 and CDR2 (germline): MNHNY, SVGAGI (reference sequence). V was clipped by 5 bases and J by 0 bases, with 7 bases between them. The CDR3 spans 14 residues. The CDR3 DNA reads TGTGCCAGCAGTCCAATTGCAACTAATGAAAAACTGTTTTTT. Translation: CASSPIATNEKLFF.

This chain uses TRBV7-9 with TRBJ2-7, with 8 nucleotides matching TRBD2. V lost 3 bases and J lost 2; bases outside the gene matches: 6. Germline V gives CDR1 SEHNR, CDR2 FQNEAQ (reference sequence). This CDR3 contains 15 residues. CDR3 sequence reads: CASSFSGAKTYEQYF. CDR3 nucleotide sequence: TGTGCCAGCAGCTTTAGCGGGGCGAAAACCTACGAGCAGTACTTC.

This chain joins TRBV27 and TRBJ2-5; TRBD2 matches at 7 bases. V was clipped by 3 bases and J by 4 bases; unmatched bases: 2. The CDR3 is 13 residues long. Germline V gene sequence: CDR1 MNHEY, CDR2 SMNVEV (reference sequence). The CDR3 bases are TGTGCCAGCAGTTTGGGGAGGGGAGAGACCCAGTACTTC. This translates into CASSLGRGETQYF.

The chain employs TRBV7-9 and TRBJ2-7; TRBD2 might be the D (6 bases). V dropped 1 base and J dropped 7 bases, with 17 bases sitting between them. The CDR3 covers 15 residues. Germline CDR1 is SEHNR and CDR2 is FQNEAQ (reference sequence). The CDR3 spells CASSLVSGLFGEQYF. The CDR3 coding sequence is TGTGCCAGCAGCTTAGTCTCGGGACTCTTTGGGGAGCAGTACTTC.

The chain has TRBV30 and TRBJ1-2, with a tentative D call TRBD1 (6 bases). Germline values: CDR1 GTSNPN, CDR2 SVGIG (reference sequence). The CDR3 is made up of 12 amino acids. V lost 2 bases and J 7 bases, leaving 11 bases between the germline ends. CDR3 loop: CAWSSGVGGYTF. CDR3 nucleotides: TGTGCCTGGAGTTCAGGGGTCGGTGGCTACACCTTC.

V is TRBV7-9 and J is TRBJ2-7; 10 bases match TRBD1. Trimming cost V 3 bases and J 6 bases; bases outside gene matches: 5. CDR3 length: 14 residues. CDR1 SEHNR and CDR2 FQNEAQ come from the germline V gene (reference sequence). CDR3 in amino acids: CASSFLGTGAEQYF. CDR3 nucleotides: TGTGCCAGCAGCTTCTTAGGGACAGGGGCCGAGCAGTACTTC.

The V gene is TRBV29-1, the J gene TRBJ1-2; TRBD1 agrees at 7 bases. Germline V lookup: CDR1 SQVTM, CDR2 ANQGSEA. CDR3 size: 11 residues. V shed 6 bases, J shed 10 bases, and the junction held 8 bases outside the gene matches. The CDR3 region is CSVTTGIYYTF. In DNA, the CDR3 is TGCAGCGTAACGACAGGGATATACTACACCTTC.